These 3 T cell receptor beta chains originate from one sample sequenced in a study of blood T cell repertoires in COVID-19. Only in-frame clones appear in the TCRdb table, and some are missing; sequencing was by immunoSEQ multiplex PCR. The sample carries 310,000 or so clones, around 90% recorded once. The sample consisted of PBMCs or T cells enriched from blood (not recorded which). All receptors come from a middle-aged woman who had recovered from COVID-19.

This sequence joins TRBV19 and TRBJ2-1; the match to TRBD2 covers 7 bases. CDR3 length equals 14 residues. Trimming at V came to 9 bases and at J to 4 bases, leaving 9 bases not matched to a gene. Looked up from germline, CDR1 is LNHDA and CDR2 is SQIVND (reference sequence). Here the CDR3 reads CARVGGTEYNEQFF. For the CDR3, the DNA is TGTGCCAGAGTCGGGGGGACGGAATACAATGAGCAGTTCTTC. The full variable domain, rest sourced from reference TRBV19 and TRBJ2-1, is DGGITQSPKYLFRKEGQNVTLSCEQNLNHDAMYWYRQDPGQGLRLIYYSQIVNDFQKGDIAEGYSVSREKKESFPLTVTSAQKNPTAFYLCARVGGTEYNEQFFGPGTRLTVL.

The chain has TRBV20-1 and TRBJ2-5; 10 bases match TRBD1. Germline assignment: CDR1 DFQATT and CDR2 SNEGSKA (reference sequence). The length of the CDR3 is 14 residues. J gave up 5 bases and V 3 bases, and 6 bases lay outside the gene matches. Here the CDR3 reads CSASTTGGWETQYF. CDR3 coding DNA: TGCAGTGCTAGTACGACAGGGGGCTGGGAGACCCAGTACTTC.

The rearrangement joins TRBV5-4 to TRBJ2-7, with a weak D call TRBD2 (6 bases). Trimming removed 7 bases from V and 4 bases from J, with 24 bases in between. The CDR3 totals 16 residues. Germline-derived CDR1 and CDR2 are SGHNT and YYREEE (reference sequence). CDR3 DNA sequence: TGTGCCAGCTACACGGCCCCAGCAGGAGGGGTTTACGAGCAGTACTTC. As protein: CASYTAPAGGVYEQYF.